Detailed here is one T cell receptor (beta chain). There is no known antigen for this receptor. The input lacks base qualities; no much larger clone sits a single base away. The time point label, as the study defines it: baseline before first vaccination. Samples from vaccinated people were obtained from the UK trials COV001 and COV002, which included a single-blind randomized controlled phase 2/3 trial of AZD1222 (ChAdOx1 nCoV-19) in healthy adults. Trial participant PBMC samples were collected at day 0 and day 28 after the second dose for TCRbeta chain sequencing. The sample belongs to a study of T cell responses to AZD1222 COVID-19 vaccine (dated by TCRdb to 2020 to 2023). For the wider study: AZD1222 recipients given second doses at about 4 weeks or at about 12 weeks were pooled, since spike-specific TCR depth and breadth were not found to differ between the two schedules. A total of approximately 230 trial participants underwent TCR sequencing, of whom 207 received two doses of AZD1222 and about 25 received two doses of the MenACWY control vaccine. Enrollment into the trials was organized by age into subgroups of 18-55, 56-69 and 70-plus years, and those subgroups contained about 150, 27 and 61 TCR-sequenced participants, respectively.

Including the terminal cysteine and phenylalanine, the CDR3 comprises 13 residues. The CDR3 DNA has 39 bases and is translated from base 1. Trimming takes 6 bases from V and 6 bases from J, and the germline ends sit 11 bases apart. The CDR3 regions of human TCRbeta chains were subjected to immunosequencing. From the authors' description of their analysis: TCRs in the repertoires were compared against a reference library of SARS-CoV-2-specific TCRs that had been generated with the MIRA antigen-specificity platform. Breadth was defined as the fraction of unique TCRs that were SARS-CoV-2-associated. Depth was defined as the fraction of total T cells that were SARS-CoV-2-associated. Using the MIRA data, each spike-specific TCR was mapped to the spike region that the TCR reacts to and placed in a CD4 or CD8 class. Log10-transformed breadth and depth values were compared by one-way ANOVA with Sidak's multiple comparisons tests. Not all clones reach the TCRdb copy of this immuneACCESS table, which keeps in-frame sequences only. Checked studies attribute under half of the gap to unresolved V genes and leave the rest unexplained. From that table come the V and J calls and clone size; the DNA was used to work out D and trimming. The sample table holds more than 85,000 clones, of which approximately 90% were seen once. Approximately 5.5% of the sample rests with the top ten.

Overall study results and their limits: CD4 TCRs associated with the vaccine covered the entire spike protein, and the dominant responses were in regions 160-218 and 743-854. In the small 56-69-year group, the increase in depth fell short of significance, most likely because of low power. Spike-specific TCR breadth and depth rose significantly after two AZD1222 doses compared with day 0 and with MenACWY recipients. Participants were mostly white British, with more females than males. The authors suggested clonal diversity may have been underestimated. Conclusions about previously exposed vaccinees are limited, since just five or six AZD1222 recipients were seropositive for SARS-CoV-2 at baseline. Reportedly, almost half of the unique spike-specific TCRs recognized epitopes lying outside the regions that are mutated in the B.1.351 and B.1.1.7 variants. Because no samples from the day 14 peak response were available, repertoires could be characterized only after the peak T cell response.

The chain was built from TRBV12-3 or TRBV12-4 and TRBJ1-4, and TRBD1 may be the D gene, going by 5 matching bases. The receptor was derived from an adult in good health. This specimen consisted of peripheral blood, obtained on day 0 of AZD1222 vaccination. At the DNA level, the sequence is TGTGCCAGCAGACGGGACTTCGATGAAAAACTGTTTTTT. Translated, it reads CASRRDFDEKLFF.